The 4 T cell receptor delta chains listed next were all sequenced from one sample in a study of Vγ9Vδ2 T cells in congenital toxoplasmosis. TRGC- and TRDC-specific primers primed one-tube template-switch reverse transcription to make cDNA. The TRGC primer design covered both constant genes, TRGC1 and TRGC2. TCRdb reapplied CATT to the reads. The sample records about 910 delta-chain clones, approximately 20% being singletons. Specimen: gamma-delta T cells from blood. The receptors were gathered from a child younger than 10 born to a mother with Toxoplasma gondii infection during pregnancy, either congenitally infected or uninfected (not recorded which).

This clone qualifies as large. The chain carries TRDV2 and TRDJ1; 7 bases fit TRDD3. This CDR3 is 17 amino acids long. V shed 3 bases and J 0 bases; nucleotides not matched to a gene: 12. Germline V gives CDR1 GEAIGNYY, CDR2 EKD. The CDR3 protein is CACDGLGAGPNTDKLIF. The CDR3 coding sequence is TGTGCCTGTGACGGGCTGGGGGCCGGTCCAAACACCGATAAACTCATCTTT.

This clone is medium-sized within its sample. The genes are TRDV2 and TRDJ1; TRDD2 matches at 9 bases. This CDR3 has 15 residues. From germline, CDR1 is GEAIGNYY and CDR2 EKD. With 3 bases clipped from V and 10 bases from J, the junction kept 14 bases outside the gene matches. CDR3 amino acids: CACDYLPTATGRLIF. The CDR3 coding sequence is TGTGCCTGTGACTACCTTCCTACGGCGACTGGGAGACTCATCTTT.

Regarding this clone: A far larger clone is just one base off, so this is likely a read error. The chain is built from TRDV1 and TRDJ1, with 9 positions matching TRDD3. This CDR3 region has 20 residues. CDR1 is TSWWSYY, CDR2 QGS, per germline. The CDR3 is CALGEARATVWGINTDKRIF. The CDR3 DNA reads TGTGCTCTTGGGGAAGCAAGGGCGACGGTCTGGGGGATTAACACCGATAAACGCATCTTT.

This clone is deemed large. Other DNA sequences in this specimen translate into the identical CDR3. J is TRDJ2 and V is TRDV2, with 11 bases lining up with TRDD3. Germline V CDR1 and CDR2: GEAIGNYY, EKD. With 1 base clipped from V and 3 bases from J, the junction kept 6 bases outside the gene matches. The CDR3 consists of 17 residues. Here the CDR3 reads CACDTIVGDTMTAQLFF. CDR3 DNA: TGTGCCTGTGACACTATTGTGGGGGATACGATGACAGCACAACTCTTCTTT.